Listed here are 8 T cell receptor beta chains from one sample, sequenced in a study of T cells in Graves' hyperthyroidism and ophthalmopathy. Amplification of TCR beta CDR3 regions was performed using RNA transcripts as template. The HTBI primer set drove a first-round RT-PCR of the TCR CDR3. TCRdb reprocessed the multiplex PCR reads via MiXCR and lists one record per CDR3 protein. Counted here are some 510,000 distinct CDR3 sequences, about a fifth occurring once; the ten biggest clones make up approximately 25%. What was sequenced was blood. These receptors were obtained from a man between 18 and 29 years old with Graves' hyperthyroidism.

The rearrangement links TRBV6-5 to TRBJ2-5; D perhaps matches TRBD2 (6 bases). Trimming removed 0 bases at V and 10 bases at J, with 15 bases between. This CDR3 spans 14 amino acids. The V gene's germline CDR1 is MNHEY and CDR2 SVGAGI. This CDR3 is CASSYSLQSGYQYF. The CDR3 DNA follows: TGTGCCAGCAGTTACTCTCTACAAAGCGGGTACCAGTACTTC.

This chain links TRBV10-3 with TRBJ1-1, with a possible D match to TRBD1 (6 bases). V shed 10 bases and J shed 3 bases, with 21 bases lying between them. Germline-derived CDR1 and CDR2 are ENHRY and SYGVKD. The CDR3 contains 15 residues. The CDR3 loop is CATTGLGGPYTEAFF. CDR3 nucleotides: TGTGCCACCACCGGTCTGGGGGGGCCTTACACTGAAGCTTTCTTT.

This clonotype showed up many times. The CDR3 loop is CASSLGGGTRRTYEQYF. CDR3 coding DNA: TGTGCCAGCAGTTTAGGTGGCGGGACACGGCGAACCTACGAGCAGTACTTC. J is TRBJ2-7 and V is TRBV27; either TRBD1 or TRBD2 may supply D (6 bases each). Germline CDR1 reads MNHEY; CDR2 reads SMNVEV (reference sequence). The CDR3 totals 17 residues. The V end lost 2 bases, the J end lost 2 bases, and 19 bases lay between the germline ends.

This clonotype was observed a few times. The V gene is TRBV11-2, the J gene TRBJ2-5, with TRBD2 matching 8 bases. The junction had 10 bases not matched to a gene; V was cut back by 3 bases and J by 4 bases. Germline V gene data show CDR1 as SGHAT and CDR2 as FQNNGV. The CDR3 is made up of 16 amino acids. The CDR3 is CASSFSGVLTRETQYF. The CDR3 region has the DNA TGTGCCAGCAGCTTTAGCGGGGTTTTAACCAGAGAGACCCAGTACTTC.

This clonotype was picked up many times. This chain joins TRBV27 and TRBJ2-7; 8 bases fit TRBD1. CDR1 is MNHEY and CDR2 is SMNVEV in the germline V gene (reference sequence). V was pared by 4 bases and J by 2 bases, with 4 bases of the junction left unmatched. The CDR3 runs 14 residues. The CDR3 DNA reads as TGTGCCAGCAGTTCAGAGACAGGGGCCTACGAGCAGTACTTC. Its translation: CASSSETGAYEQYF.

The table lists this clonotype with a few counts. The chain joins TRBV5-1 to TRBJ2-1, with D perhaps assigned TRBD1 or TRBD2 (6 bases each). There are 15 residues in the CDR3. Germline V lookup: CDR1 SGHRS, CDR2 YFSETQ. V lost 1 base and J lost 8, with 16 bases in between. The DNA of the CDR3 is TGCGCCAGCAGCTTGATGGGGGCGGGACTGGATGAGCAGTTCTTC. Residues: CASSLMGAGLDEQFF.

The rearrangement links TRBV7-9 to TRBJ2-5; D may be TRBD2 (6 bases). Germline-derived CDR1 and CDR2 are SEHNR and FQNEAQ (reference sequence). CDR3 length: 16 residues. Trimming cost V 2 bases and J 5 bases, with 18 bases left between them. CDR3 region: CASSLSRDFRRETQYF. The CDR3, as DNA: TGTGCCAGCAGCTTATCTCGGGACTTTAGACGGGAGACCCAGTACTTC.

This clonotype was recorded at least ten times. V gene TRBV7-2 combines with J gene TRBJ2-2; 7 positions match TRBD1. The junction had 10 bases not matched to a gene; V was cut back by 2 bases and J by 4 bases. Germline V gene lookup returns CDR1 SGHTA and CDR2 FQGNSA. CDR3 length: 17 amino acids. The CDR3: CASSLSFGTVSTGELFF. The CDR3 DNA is TGTGCCAGCAGCTTAAGTTTCGGGACAGTGAGCACCGGGGAGCTGTTTTTT. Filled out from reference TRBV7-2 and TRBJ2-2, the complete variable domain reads GAGVSQSPSNKVTEKGKDVELRCDPISGHTALYWYRQSLGQGLEFLIYFQGNSAPDKSGLPSDRFSAERTGGSVSTLTIQRTQQEDSAVYLCASSLSFGTVSTGELFFGEGSRLTVL.